This entry lists 28 T cell receptor beta chains sequenced from one sample in a study of T cell changes during pregnancy in multiple sclerosis. Clones were sequenced by immunoSEQ multiplex PCR, and TCRdb holds only the in-frame ones, with some missing. The sample includes roughly 49,000 clones, about 91% of them seen just once. The material sequenced was CD4+ T cells from peripheral blood mononuclear cells, taken in the second trimester of pregnancy. These receptors all stem from a female donor in good health, enrolled as a control in a pregnancy study.

The chain uses TRBV6-5 and TRBJ1-5, with D maybe TRBD1 (6 bases). The V and J ends lost 2 bases and 7 bases respectively, with 9 bases between them. This CDR3 is 13 amino acids long. Germline CDR1 reads MNHEY; CDR2 reads SVGAGI. The CDR3: CASSYQGRQPQHF. In DNA, the CDR3 is TGTGCCAGCAGTTACCAGGGGCGGCAGCCCCAGCATTTT.

The V and J genes are TRBV30 and TRBJ1-4; 7 positions agree with TRBD1. V trimming: 8 bases; J trimming: 0 bases; junction bases outside the gene matches: 0. The CDR3 runs 12 residues. Per the germline V gene, CDR1 is GTSNPN and CDR2 is SVGIG (reference sequence). The CDR3 bases are TGTGCCGGGACAGCAACTAATGAAAAACTGTTTTTT. Translating gives CAGTATNEKLFF.

The rearrangement uses TRBV5-1 and TRBJ1-1; 8 nucleotides line up with TRBD1. V was pared by 4 bases and J by 6 bases, with 14 bases of the junction left unmatched. The germline CDR1 and CDR2 sequences are SGHRS and YFSETQ. The CDR3 loop spans 16 amino acids. CDR3 amino acids: CASSRVTGATGSEAFF. CDR3 coding DNA: TGCGCCAGCAGCAGGGTGACAGGGGCGACGGGTTCTGAAGCTTTCTTT.

This clone showed up just once. The V call is TRBV5-1, the J call TRBJ2-1, with TRBD1 matching 7 bases. Unmatched junction bases numbered 3, after V lost 0 bases and J lost 3 bases. Germline-derived CDR1 and CDR2 are SGHRS and YFSETQ. CDR3 size: 15 residues. The CDR3 DNA sequence: TGCGCCAGCAGCTTGGGGCAGGGGGTCTACAATGAGCAGTTCTTC. As protein: CASSLGQGVYNEQFF.

This sequence joins TRBV19 and TRBJ2-7, with TRBD1 as a possible D gene (5 bases). The V end lost 3 bases, the J end lost 4 bases, and 10 bases lay between the germline ends. This CDR3 spans 13 amino acids. Germline V CDR1 and CDR2: LNHDA, SQIVND (reference sequence). The CDR3 loop reads CASSIGREYEQYF. CDR3 in DNA: TGTGCCAGTAGTATCGGCAGGGAATACGAGCAGTACTTC.

The CDR3 coding sequence is TGTGCCAGCAGCGTAGACGGGACACTATATGGCTACACCTTC. This translates into CASSVDGTLYGYTF. The rearrangement uses TRBV9 and TRBJ1-2; D might be TRBD1 (6 bases). Germline V gene data show CDR1 as SGDLS and CDR2 as YYNGEE. V lost 0 bases to trimming and J lost 5 bases, with 11 bases between them. This CDR3 contains 14 residues.

J is TRBJ2-2 and V is TRBV7-2; TRBD1 agrees at 8 bases. The germline V gene has CDR1 SGHTA and CDR2 FQGNSA. The CDR3 is 15 residues long. J was trimmed by 7 bases and V by 3 bases; bases with no gene match: 7. Here the CDR3 reads CASSLSQGAGGELFF. CDR3 DNA sequence: TGTGCCAGCAGCTTGTCCCAGGGGGCGGGCGGGGAGCTGTTTTTT.

This clone was seen a single time. The V gene is TRBV5-6, the J gene TRBJ1-5; D call uncertain. V was trimmed by 4 bases and J by 8 bases, leaving 16 bases between them. Germline loops: CDR1 SGHDT, CDR2 YYEEEE. The CDR3 has 14 amino acids. The CDR3 sequence is CASSRAGFGEPQHF. The CDR3 coding sequence is TGTGCCAGCAGCCGGGCGGGGTTTGGCGAGCCCCAGCATTTT.

The chain has TRBV19 and TRBJ2-3; 7 positions agree with TRBD1. Germline-derived CDR1 and CDR2 are LNHDA and SQIVND (reference sequence). There are 17 residues in the CDR3. The trim removed 6 bases at V and 0 bases at J, leaving 12 bases unmatched. The chain's CDR3 is CASRLRTGVTSTDTQYF. DNA of the CDR3: TGTGCCAGTAGACTACGAACAGGGGTTACTAGCACAGATACGCAGTATTTT.

This chain joins TRBV9 and TRBJ2-7; 8 bases are shared with TRBD1. The CDR3 spans 14 residues. Germline CDR1 and CDR2: SGDLS and YYNGEE. The J segment lost 5 bases and the V segment lost 0 bases, leaving 4 bases of the junction unmatched. The CDR3 bases are TGTGCCAGCAGCGTAGACAGGGGGAGAAACGAGCAGTACTTC. It specifies CASSVDRGRNEQYF.

The chain carries TRBV7-2 and TRBJ1-5, with D unresolved. Germline CDR1 is SGHTA and CDR2 is FQGNSA. This CDR3 comprises 14 residues. Between the trimmed V and J ends, which lost 6 bases and 0 bases, there was a span of 9 bases. The CDR3 sequence is CASSQWYSNQPQHF. The CDR3 DNA sequence: TGTGCCAGCAGTCAGTGGTATAGCAATCAGCCCCAGCATTTT.

V is TRBV5-1 and J is TRBJ2-1; the D gene is possibly TRBD1 (6 bases). Germline V CDR1 and CDR2: SGHRS, YFSETQ. This CDR3 is built from 13 residues. With 2 bases removed from V and 7 bases from J, the gap between germline ends came to 10 bases. DNA of the CDR3: TGCGCCAGCAGCTTCGGACAGACAAATGAGCAGTTCTTC. Protein product: CASSFGQTNEQFF.

The chain links TRBV5-4 to TRBJ2-2; TRBD1 agrees at 9 bases. The CDR3 spans 14 residues. Per germline, CDR1 SGHNT and CDR2 YYREEE (reference sequence). With V trimmed by 4 bases and J by 3 bases, 1 base remained unmatched. CDR3 protein: CASSRTGDTGELFF. In DNA, the CDR3 is TGTGCCAGCAGCCGGACAGGGGACACCGGGGAGCTGTTTTTT.

The chain has TRBV25-1 and TRBJ1-2, with D possibly being TRBD1 (5 bases). Per the germline V gene, CDR1 is MGHDK and CDR2 is SYGVNS. Between the trimmed V and J ends, which lost 3 bases and 7 bases, there was a span of 12 bases. There are 13 residues in the CDR3. CDR3 nucleotide sequence: TGTGCCAGCAGTGAGGGCAGGGAGGCTGGCTACACCTTC. Residues: CASSEGREAGYTF.

The chain employs TRBV6-5 and TRBJ2-7, with 7 bases matching TRBD2. Germline lookup yields CDR1 MNHEY and CDR2 SVGAGI. V trimming: 6 bases; J trimming: 5 bases; junction bases outside the gene matches: 7. CDR3 length: 13 residues. The CDR3 DNA sequence: TGTGCCAGCAGGGGAGGGAGTATTGACGAGCAGTACTTC. Its translation: CASRGGSIDEQYF.

The chain carries TRBV18 and TRBJ1-1, with 8 bases matching TRBD1. The CDR3 contains 16 residues. Germline V lookup: CDR1 KGHSH, CDR2 LQKENI. V gave up 2 bases and J gave up 1 base; unmatched junction bases: 6. CDR3 coding DNA: TGTGCCAGCTCACCAAGACAGGGGCGCACGAACACTGAAGCTTTCTTT. Amino acids: CASSPRQGRTNTEAFF.

The chain uses TRBV18 and TRBJ1-3, with D possibly being TRBD1 (6 bases). The CDR3 has 15 residues. Per the germline V gene, CDR1 is KGHSH and CDR2 is LQKENI. With 3 bases removed from V and 0 bases from J, the gap between germline ends came to 9 bases. The CDR3 DNA follows: TGTGCCAGCTCACCTGGACAGATCTCTGGAAACACCATATATTTT. Protein product: CASSPGQISGNTIYF.

Comment on this clone: One end of the junction varies from germline; a read error may be responsible. The chain carries TRBV6-5 and TRBJ2-3, with TRBD2 matching over 7 bases. CDR1 MNHEY and CDR2 SVGAGI come from the germline V gene. This CDR3 spans 15 amino acids. The CDR3 protein is CASRPGGGSTDMQYF. CDR3 coding DNA: TGTGCCAGCAGACCCGGGGGAGGGAGCACAGATATGCAGTATTTT.

This rearrangement joins TRBV27 to TRBJ2-3; 8 bases align to TRBD2. The junction had 16 bases not matched to a gene; V was cut back by 5 bases and J by 0 bases. There are 19 residues in the CDR3. The germline V gene has CDR1 MNHEY and CDR2 SMNVEV (reference sequence). The CDR3 reads CASSPRGLDPGDSTDTQYF. In DNA, the CDR3 is TGTGCCAGCAGTCCAAGGGGACTAGATCCGGGGGACAGCACAGATACGCAGTATTTT.

The rearrangement uses TRBV4-3 and TRBJ2-2; TRBD2 might be the D (6 bases). The CDR3 consists of 16 residues. Germline V CDR1 and CDR2: LGHNA, YSLEER. Deletions cut 1 base from V and 1 base from J, with 10 bases between. Here the CDR3 DNA reads TGCGCCAGCAGCCAAGCGCCAGCGGGGAACACCGGGGAGCTGTTTTTT. Its translation: CASSQAPAGNTGELFF.

The rearrangement joins TRBV11-3 to TRBJ1-3; D gene unclear. The germline V and J ends were trimmed by 5 bases and 0 bases, with 11 bases remaining between them. Germline V gene data show CDR1 as SGHNT and CDR2 as YENEEA. CDR3 length: 15 amino acids. The CDR3 reads CASSPNSYSGNTIYF. The CDR3 coding sequence is TGTGCCAGCAGCCCGAACAGTTACTCTGGAAACACCATATATTTT.

V and J are TRBV4-3 and TRBJ1-1; the D is unclear. Trimming removed 0 bases at V and 5 bases at J, with 10 bases between. CDR1 and CDR2 (germline): LGHNA, YSLEER. This CDR3 is built from 14 residues. CDR3 residues: CASSQDHRGTEAFF. The CDR3 nucleotides read TGCGCCAGCAGCCAAGATCACCGGGGTACTGAAGCTTTCTTT.

This clone was counted a single time. The chain links TRBV18 to TRBJ2-1, with TRBD2 matching over 9 bases. CDR1 is KGHSH and CDR2 is LQKENI in the germline V gene. V trimming: 6 bases; J trimming: 3 bases; junction bases outside the gene matches: 6. The CDR3 loop spans 15 amino acids. The CDR3 region is CASSPLAGNYNEQFF. The CDR3 coding sequence is TGTGCCAGCTCGCCCCTAGCGGGGAACTACAATGAGCAGTTCTTC.

The chain combines TRBV6-5 with TRBJ2-1, with a weak D call TRBD1 (5 bases). This CDR3 has 13 amino acids. The germline V gene has CDR1 MNHEY and CDR2 SVGAGI. The V gene lost 5 bases and the J gene lost 9 bases, with 14 bases spanning the gap. The CDR3 sequence: CASSTDQGSEQFF. The CDR3 bases are TGTGCCAGCAGTACCGACCAGGGTAGTGAGCAGTTCTTC.

The chain links TRBV9 to TRBJ2-7; D not resolved. This CDR3 is built from 15 residues. Germline-derived CDR1 and CDR2 are SGDLS and YYNGEE. V lost 4 bases and J lost 0, with 14 bases in between. The CDR3 bases are TGTGCCAGCAGCCCCCGGGTATCTCTCTCCTACGAGCAGTACTTC. Protein: CASSPRVSLSYEQYF.

This clone was observed a single time. The genes are TRBV5-4 and TRBJ2-1; 14 bases align to TRBD2. There are 16 residues in the CDR3. The V segment lost 4 bases and the J segment 2 bases; nucleotides outside the gene matches: 2. CDR1 SGHNT and CDR2 YYREEE come from the germline V gene (reference sequence). CDR3: CASSAGLAGAYNEQFF. The CDR3 DNA reads TGTGCCAGCAGCGCGGGACTAGCGGGGGCCTACAATGAGCAGTTCTTC.

This clone occurred once. The chain employs TRBV10-3 and TRBJ2-7; D possibly corresponds to TRBD2 (6 bases). The ends were cut back, 4 bases at V and 7 bases at J, with 14 bases in the middle. The CDR3 has 13 amino acids. Germline V gives CDR1 ENHRY, CDR2 SYGVKD. The CDR3 DNA follows: TGTGCCATCAGTGGGACACTGGGAGGTGAGCAGTACTTC. Its translation is CAISGTLGGEQYF.

The chain couples TRBV30 to TRBJ2-3, with D possibly being TRBD1 (5 bases). This CDR3 has 14 amino acids. Germline loops: CDR1 GTSNPN, CDR2 SVGIG (reference sequence). Between the trimmed V and J ends, which lost 4 bases and 2 bases, there was a span of 13 bases. The DNA for the CDR3 is TGTGCCTGGATTGGACACGAATTCACAGATACGCAGTATTTT. This codes for CAWIGHEFTDTQYF.